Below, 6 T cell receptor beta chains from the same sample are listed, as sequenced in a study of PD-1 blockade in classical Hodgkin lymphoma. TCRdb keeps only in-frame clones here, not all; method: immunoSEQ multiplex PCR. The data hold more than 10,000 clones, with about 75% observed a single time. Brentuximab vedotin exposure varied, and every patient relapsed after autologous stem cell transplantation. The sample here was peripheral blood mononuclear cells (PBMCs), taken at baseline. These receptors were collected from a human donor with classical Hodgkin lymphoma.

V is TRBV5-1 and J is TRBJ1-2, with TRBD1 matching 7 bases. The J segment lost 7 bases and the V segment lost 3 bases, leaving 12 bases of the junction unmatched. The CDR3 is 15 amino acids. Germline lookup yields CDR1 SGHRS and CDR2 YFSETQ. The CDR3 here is CASSSETGNVIGYTF. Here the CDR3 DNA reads TGCGCCAGCAGCTCGGAGACAGGGAATGTAATTGGCTACACCTTC.

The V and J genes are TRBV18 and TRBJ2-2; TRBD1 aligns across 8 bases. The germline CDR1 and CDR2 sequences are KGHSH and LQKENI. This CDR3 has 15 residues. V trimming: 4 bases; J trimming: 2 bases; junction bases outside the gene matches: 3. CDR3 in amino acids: CASSQGQGNTGELFF. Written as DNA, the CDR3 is TGTGCCAGCTCACAAGGACAGGGTAACACCGGGGAGCTGTTTTTT. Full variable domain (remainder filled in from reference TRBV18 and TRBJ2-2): NAGVMQNPRHLVRRRGQEARLRCSPMKGHSHVYWYRQLPEEGLKFMVYLQKENIIDESGMPKERFSAEFPKEGPSILRIQQVVRGDSAAYFCASSQGQGNTGELFFGEGSRLTVL.

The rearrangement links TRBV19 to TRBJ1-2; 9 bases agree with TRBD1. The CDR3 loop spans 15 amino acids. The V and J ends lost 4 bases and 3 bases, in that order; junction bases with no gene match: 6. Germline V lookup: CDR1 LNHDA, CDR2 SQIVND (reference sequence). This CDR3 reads CASSKTGGDYYGYTF. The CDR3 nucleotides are TGTGCCAGTAGTAAAACAGGGGGCGATTACTATGGCTACACCTTC.

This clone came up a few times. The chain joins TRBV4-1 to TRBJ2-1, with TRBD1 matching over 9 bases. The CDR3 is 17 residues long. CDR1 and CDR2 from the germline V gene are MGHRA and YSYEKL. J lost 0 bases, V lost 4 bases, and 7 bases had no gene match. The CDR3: CASSRRTGGSSYNEQFF. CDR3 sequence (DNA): TGCGCCAGCAGCCGCCGAACAGGGGGCTCCTCCTACAATGAGCAGTTCTTC.

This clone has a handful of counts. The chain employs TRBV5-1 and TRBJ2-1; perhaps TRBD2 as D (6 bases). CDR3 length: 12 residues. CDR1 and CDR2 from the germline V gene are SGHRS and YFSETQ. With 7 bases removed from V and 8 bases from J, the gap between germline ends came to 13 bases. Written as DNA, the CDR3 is TGCGCCAGCGCCGTGACTAGGGATGAGCAGTTCTTC. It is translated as CASAVTRDEQFF.

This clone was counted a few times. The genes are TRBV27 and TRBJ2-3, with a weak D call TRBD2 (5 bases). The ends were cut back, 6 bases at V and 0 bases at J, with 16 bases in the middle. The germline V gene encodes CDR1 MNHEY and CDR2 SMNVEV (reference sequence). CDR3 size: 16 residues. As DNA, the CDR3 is TGTGCCAGCAGGATCCGAGCGGAAACTAGCACAGATACGCAGTATTTT. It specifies CASRIRAETSTDTQYF.